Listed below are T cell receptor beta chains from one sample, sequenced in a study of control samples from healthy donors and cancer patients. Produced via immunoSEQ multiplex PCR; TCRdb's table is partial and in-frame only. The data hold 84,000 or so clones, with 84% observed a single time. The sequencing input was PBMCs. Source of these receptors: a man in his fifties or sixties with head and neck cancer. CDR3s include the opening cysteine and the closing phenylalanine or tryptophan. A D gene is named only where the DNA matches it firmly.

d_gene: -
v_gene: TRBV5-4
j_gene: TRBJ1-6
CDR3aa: CASSLARVNSPLHF
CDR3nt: TGTGCCAGCAGCTTGGCCAGGGTTAATTCACCCCTTCACTTT

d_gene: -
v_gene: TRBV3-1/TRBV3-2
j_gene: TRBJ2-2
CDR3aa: CASRPHNTGTGELFF
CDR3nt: TGTGCCAGCAGACCTCATAATACGGGCACCGGGGAGCTGTTTTTT

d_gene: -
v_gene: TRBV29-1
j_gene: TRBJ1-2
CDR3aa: CSVEWSGAYGYTF
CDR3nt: TGCAGCGTTGAGTGGTCAGGGGCCTATGGCTACACCTTC

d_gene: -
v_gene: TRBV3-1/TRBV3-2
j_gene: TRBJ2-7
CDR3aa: CASSSAEGAYEQYF
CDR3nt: TGTGCCAGCAGCTCAGCGGAGGGGGCCTACGAGCAGTACTTC

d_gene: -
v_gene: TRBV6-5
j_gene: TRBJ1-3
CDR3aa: CATNSGNTIYF
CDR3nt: TGTGCCACCAACTCTGGAAACACCATATATTTT

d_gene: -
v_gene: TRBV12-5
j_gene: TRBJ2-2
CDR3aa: CASGLVPWGESARELFF
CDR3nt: TGTGCTAGTGGTTTGGTACCATGGGGCGAGTCGGCCAGGGAGCTGTTTTTT

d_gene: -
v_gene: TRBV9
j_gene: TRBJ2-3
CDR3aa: CASSVRQGGGDTQYF
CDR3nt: TGTGCCAGCAGCGTGAGACAGGGCGGGGGAGATACGCAGTATTTT

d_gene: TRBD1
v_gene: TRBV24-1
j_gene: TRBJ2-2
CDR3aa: CATSHTGGFTGELFF
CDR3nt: TGTGCCACCAGCCATACAGGGGGGTTCACCGGGGAGCTGTTTTTT

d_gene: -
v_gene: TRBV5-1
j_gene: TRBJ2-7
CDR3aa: CASSLAAGLSYEQYF
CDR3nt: TGCGCCAGCAGCTTGGCGGCAGGTCTCTCCTACGAGCAGTACTTC

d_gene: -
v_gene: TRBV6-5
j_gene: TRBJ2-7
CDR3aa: CATNRQLLGDEQYF
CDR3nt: TGTGCCACGAACAGACAGCTCCTGGGGGACGAGCAGTACTTC

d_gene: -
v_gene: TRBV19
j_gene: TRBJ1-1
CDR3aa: CASNQENTEAFF
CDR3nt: TGTGCCAGTAATCAGGAGAACACTGAAGCTTTCTTT

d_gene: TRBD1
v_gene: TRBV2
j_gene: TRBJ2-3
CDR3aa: CASSEAGGGGVTQYF
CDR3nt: TGTGCCAGCAGTGAAGCAGGGGGCGGTGGGGTTACGCAGTATTTT

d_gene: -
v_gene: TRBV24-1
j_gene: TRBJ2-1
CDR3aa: CATSDLRGNEQFF
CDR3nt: TGTGCCACCAGTGATTTAAGGGGAAATGAGCAGTTCTTC